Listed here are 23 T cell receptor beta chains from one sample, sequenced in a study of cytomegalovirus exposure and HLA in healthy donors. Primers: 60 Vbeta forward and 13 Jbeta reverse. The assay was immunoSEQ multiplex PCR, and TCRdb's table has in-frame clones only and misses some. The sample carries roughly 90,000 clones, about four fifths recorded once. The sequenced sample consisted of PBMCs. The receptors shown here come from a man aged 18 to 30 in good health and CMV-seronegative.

This CDR3 is CASSERGRPPQHF. In DNA, the CDR3 is TGTGCCAGCAGTGAAAGGGGGCGGCCGCCCCAGCATTTT. This chain links TRBV6-1 with TRBJ1-5; TRBD1 matches 7 bases. The CDR3 is 13 residues long. V shed 2 bases, J shed 9 bases, and the junction held 4 bases outside the gene matches. Germline-derived CDR1 and CDR2 are MNHNS and SASEGT.

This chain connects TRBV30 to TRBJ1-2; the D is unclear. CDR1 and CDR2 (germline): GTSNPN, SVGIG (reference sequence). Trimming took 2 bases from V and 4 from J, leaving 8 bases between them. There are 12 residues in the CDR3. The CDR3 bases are TGTGCCTGGAGTTCAGGTATCTATGGCTACACCTTC. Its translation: CAWSSGIYGYTF.

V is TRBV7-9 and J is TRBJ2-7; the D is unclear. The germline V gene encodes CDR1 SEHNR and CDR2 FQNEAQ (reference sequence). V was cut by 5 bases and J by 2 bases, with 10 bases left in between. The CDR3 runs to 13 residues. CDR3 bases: TGTGCCAGCAGCCCAGTGGCAGCCTACGAGCAGTACTTC. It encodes CASSPVAAYEQYF.

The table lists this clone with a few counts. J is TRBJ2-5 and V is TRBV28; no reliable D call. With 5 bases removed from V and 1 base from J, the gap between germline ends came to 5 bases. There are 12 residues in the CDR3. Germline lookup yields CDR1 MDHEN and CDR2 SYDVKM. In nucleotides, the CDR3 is TGTGCCAGCAGTCCCCTCCAAGAGACCCAGTACTTC. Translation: CASSPLQETQYF. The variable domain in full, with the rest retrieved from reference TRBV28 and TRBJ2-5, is DVKVTQSSRYLVKRTGEKVFLECVQDMDHENMFWYRQDPGLGLRLIYFSYDVKMKEKGDIPEGYSVSREKKERFSLILESASTNQTSMYLCASSPLQETQYFGPGTRLLVL.

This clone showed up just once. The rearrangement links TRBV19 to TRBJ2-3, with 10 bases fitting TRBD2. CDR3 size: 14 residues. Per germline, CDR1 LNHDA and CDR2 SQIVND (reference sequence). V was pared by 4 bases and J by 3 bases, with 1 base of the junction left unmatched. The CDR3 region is CASSTSGSTDTQYF. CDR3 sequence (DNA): TGTGCCAGTAGTACTAGCGGGAGTACAGATACGCAGTATTTT.

The CDR3 loop reads CASNPGQGHEKLFF. The DNA for the CDR3 is TGTGCCAGCAATCCGGGACAGGGACATGAAAAACTGTTTTTT. This sequence joins TRBV2 and TRBJ1-4, with 9 nucleotides matching TRBD1. This CDR3 is built from 14 residues. V lost 7 bases to trimming and J lost 6 bases; unmatched junction nucleotides: 6. The germline CDR1 and CDR2 sequences are SNHLY and FYNNEI. The complete variable domain, with remaining parts taken from reference TRBV2 and TRBJ1-4, reads EPEVTQTPSHQVTQMGQEVILRCVPISNHLYFYWYRQILGQKVEFLVSFYNNEISEKSEIFDDQFSVERPDGSNFTLKIRSTKLEDSAMYFCASNPGQGHEKLFFGSGTQLSVL.

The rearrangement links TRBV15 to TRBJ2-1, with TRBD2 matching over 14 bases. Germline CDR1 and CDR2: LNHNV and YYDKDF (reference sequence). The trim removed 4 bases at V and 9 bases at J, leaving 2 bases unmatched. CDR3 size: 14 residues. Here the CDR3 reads CATSMGLAGAEQFF. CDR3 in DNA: TGTGCCACCAGCATGGGACTAGCGGGAGCTGAGCAGTTCTTC.

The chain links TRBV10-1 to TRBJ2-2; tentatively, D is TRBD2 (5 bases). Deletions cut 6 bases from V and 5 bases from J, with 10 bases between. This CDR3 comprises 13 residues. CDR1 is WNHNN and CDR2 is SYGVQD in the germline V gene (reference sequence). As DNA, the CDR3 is TGCGCCAGCAGCGCGAGAGGGACCGGGGAGCTGTTTTTT. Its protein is CASSARGTGELFF.

The DNA for the CDR3 is TGTGCCAGCAGTGAGGGGACAAGTACCTTCGTCCTGACTTTC. As protein: CASSEGTSTFVLTF. V and J are TRBV6-1 and TRBJ2-6, with D possibly being TRBD1 (6 bases). The CDR3 is 14 amino acids. V shed 3 bases and J shed 12 bases, with 15 bases lying between them. Germline lookup yields CDR1 MNHNS and CDR2 SASEGT.

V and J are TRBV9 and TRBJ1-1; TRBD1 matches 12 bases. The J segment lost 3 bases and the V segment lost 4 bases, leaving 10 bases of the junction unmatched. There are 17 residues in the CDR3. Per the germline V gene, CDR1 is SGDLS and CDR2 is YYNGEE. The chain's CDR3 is CASSTHRDRGLDTEAFF. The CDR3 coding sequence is TGTGCCAGCAGCACACACCGGGACAGGGGGCTAGACACTGAAGCTTTCTTT.

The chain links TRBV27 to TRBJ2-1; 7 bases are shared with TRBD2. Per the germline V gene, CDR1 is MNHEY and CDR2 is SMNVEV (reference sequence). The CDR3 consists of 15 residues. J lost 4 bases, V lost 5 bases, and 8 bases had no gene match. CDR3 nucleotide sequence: TGTGCCAGCAGTGTCGGGACGGGGGGTTACAATGAGCAGTTCTTC. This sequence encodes CASSVGTGGYNEQFF.

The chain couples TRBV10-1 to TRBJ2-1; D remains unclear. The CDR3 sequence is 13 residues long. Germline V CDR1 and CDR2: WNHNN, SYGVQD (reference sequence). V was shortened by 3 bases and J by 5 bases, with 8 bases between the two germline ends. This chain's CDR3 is CASSDGLHNEQFF. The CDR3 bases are TGCGCCAGCAGTGATGGGCTACACAATGAGCAGTTCTTC.

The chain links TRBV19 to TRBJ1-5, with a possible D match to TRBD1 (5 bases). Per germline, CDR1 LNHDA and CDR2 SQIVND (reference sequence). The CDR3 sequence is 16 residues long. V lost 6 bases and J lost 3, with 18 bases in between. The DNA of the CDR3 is TGTGCCAGTAGAGACCGATGGGGGGAGCTCAATCAGCCCCAGCATTTT. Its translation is CASRDRWGELNQPQHF.

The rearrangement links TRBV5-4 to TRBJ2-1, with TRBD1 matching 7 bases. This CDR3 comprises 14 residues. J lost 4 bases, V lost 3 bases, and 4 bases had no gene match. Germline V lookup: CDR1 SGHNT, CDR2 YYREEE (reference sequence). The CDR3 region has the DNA TGTGCCAGCAGCTCTCCGGACAGGTACAATGAGCAGTTCTTC. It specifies CASSSPDRYNEQFF.

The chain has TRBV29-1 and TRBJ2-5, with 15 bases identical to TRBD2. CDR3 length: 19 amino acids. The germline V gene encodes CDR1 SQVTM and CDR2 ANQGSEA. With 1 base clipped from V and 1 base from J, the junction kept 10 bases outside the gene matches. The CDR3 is CSVEAGTSGRKGSQETQYF. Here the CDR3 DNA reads TGCAGCGTTGAAGCCGGGACTAGCGGGAGGAAGGGGTCCCAAGAGACCCAGTACTTC.

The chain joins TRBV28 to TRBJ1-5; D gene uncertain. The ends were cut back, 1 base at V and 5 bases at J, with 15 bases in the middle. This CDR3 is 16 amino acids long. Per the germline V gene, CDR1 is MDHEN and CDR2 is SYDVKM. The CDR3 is CASSLYRVQRDQPQHF. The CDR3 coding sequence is TGTGCCAGCAGTTTATACCGGGTCCAGAGGGATCAGCCCCAGCATTTT.

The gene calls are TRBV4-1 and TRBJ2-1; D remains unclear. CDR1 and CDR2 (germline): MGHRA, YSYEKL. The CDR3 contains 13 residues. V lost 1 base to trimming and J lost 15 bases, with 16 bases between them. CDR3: CASSQGSNREGFF. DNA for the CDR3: TGCGCCAGCAGCCAAGGTTCCAACAGAGAAGGGTTCTTC.

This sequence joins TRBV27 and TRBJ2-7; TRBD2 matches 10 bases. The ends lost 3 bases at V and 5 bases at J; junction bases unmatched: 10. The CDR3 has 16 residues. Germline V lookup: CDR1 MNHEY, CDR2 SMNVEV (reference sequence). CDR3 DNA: TGTGCCAGCAGTTTGTCCCGACGGCTAGCGGGAGACGAGCAGTACTTC. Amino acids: CASSLSRRLAGDEQYF.

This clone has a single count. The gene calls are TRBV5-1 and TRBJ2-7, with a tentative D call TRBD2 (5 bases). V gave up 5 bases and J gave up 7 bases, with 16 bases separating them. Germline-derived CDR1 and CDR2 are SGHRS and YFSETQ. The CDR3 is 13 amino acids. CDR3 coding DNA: TGCGCCAGCAGAGCCTGGGAGTTAGGGGAGCAGTACTTC. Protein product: CASRAWELGEQYF.

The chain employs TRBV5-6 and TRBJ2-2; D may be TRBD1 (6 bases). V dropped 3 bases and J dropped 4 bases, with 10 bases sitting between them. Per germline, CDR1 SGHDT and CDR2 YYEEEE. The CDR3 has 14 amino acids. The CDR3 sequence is CASSSLGGTGELFF. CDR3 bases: TGTGCCAGCAGCTCTTTAGGGGGCACCGGGGAGCTGTTTTTT.

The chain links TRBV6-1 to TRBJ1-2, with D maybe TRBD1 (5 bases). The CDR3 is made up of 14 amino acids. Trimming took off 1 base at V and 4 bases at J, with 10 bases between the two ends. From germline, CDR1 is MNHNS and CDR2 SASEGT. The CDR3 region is CASSEDSRGYGYTF. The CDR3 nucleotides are TGTGCCAGCAGTGAAGACAGTAGGGGCTATGGCTACACCTTC.

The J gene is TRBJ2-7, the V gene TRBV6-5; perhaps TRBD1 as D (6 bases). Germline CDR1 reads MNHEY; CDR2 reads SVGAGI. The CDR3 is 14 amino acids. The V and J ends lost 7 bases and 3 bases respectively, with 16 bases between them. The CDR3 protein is CASTKQPQGYEQYF. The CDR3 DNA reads TGTGCCAGCACGAAACAGCCACAGGGCTACGAGCAGTACTTC.

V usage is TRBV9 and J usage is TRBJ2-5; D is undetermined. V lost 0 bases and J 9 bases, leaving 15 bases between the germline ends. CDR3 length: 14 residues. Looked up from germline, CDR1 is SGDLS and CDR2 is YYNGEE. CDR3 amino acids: CASSVADSPRAQYF. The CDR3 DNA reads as TGTGCCAGCAGCGTAGCTGATAGTCCACGGGCCCAGTACTTC. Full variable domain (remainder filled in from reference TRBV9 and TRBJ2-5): DSGVTQTPKHLITATGQRVTLRCSPRSGDLSVYWYQQSLDQGLQFLIQYYNGEERAKGNILERFSAQQFPDLHSELNLSSLELGDSALYFCASSVADSPRAQYFGPGTRLLVL.